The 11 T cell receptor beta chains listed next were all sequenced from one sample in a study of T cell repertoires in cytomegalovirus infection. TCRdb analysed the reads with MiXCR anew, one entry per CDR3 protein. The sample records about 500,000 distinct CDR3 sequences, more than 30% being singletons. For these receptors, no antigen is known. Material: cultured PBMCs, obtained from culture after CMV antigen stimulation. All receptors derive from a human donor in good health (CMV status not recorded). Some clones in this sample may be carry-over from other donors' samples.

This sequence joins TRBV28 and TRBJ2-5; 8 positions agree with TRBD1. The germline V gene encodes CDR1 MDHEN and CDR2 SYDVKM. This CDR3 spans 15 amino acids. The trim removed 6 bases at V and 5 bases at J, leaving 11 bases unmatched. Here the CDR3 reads CASSSPTGVEETQYF. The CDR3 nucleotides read TGTGCCAGCAGCTCACCGACAGGGGTCGAGGAGACCCAGTACTTC. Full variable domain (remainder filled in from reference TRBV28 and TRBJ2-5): DVKVTQSSRYLVKRTGEKVFLECVQDMDHENMFWYRQDPGLGLRLIYFSYDVKMKEKGDIPEGYSVSREKKERFSLILESASTNQTSMYLCASSSPTGVEETQYFGPGTRLLVL.

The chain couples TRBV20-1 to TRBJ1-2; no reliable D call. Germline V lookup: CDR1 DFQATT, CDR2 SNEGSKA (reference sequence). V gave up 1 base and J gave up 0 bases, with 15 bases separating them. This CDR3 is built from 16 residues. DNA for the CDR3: TGCAGTGCTAGAGTGACGTTTGGGAGAGCTAACTATGGCTACACCTTC. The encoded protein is CSARVTFGRANYGYTF.

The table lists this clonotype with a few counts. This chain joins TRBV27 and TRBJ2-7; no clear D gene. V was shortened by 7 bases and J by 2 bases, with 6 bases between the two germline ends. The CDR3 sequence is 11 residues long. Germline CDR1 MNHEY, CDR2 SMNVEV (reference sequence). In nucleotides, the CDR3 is TGTGCCAGCATGTGGACCTACGAGCAGTACGTC. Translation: CASMWTYEQYV.

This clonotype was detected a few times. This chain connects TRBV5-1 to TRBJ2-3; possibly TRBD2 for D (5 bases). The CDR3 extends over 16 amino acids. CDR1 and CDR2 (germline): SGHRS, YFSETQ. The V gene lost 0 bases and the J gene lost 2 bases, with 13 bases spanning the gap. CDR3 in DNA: TGCGCCAGCAGCTTGGTGCGGGTTTCTACCACAGATACGCAGTATTTT. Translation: CASSLVRVSTTDTQYF.

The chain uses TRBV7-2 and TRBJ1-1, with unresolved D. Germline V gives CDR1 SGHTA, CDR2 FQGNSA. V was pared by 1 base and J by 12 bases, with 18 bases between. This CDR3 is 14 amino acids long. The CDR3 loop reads CASSLVVLESGPFF. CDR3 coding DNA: TGTGCCAGCAGCTTAGTCGTCCTGGAAAGCGGGCCTTTCTTT.

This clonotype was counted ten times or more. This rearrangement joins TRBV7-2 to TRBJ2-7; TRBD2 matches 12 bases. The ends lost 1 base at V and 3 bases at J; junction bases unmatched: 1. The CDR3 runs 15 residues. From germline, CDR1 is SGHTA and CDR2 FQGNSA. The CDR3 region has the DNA TGTGCCAGCAGCTTAGGGACTAGCGGGATCTACGAGCAGTACTTC. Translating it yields CASSLGTSGIYEQYF.

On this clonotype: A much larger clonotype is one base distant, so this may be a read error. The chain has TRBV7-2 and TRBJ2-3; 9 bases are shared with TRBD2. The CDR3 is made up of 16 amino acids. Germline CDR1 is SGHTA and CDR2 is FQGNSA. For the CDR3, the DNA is TGTTCCAGCAGCCCACAGGGACTAGCTGGATTGGATACGCAGTATTTT. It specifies CSSSPQGLAGLDTQYF.

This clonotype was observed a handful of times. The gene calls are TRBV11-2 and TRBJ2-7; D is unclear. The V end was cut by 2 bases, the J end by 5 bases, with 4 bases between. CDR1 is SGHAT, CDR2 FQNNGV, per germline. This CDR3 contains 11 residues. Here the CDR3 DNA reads TGTGCCAGCAGCTTACAGGACGAGCAGTACGTC. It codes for CASSLQDEQYV.

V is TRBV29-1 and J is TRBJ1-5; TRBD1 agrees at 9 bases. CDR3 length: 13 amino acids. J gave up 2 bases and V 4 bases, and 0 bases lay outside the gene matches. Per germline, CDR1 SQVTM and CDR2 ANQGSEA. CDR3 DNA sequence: TGCAGCGTTGGGACAGGGGGCAATCAGCCCCAGCATTTT. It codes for CSVGTGGNQPQHF.

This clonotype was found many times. The DNA for the CDR3 is TGTGCCAGCAGCTTATTCACGGGATCCATCGAGCAGTACTTC. Its translation: CASSLFTGSIEQYF. The chain couples TRBV7-2 to TRBJ2-7, with D maybe TRBD2 (5 bases). Germline V gives CDR1 SGHTA, CDR2 FQGNSA. The CDR3 sequence is 14 residues long. V lost 2 bases and J lost 6, with 14 bases in between.

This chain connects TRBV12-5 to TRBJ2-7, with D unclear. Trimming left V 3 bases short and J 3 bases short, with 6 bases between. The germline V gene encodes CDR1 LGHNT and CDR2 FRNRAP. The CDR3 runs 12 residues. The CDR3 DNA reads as TGTGCTAGTGGTTTCGAGGTCTACGAGCAGTACGTC. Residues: CASGFEVYEQYV.